The 17 T cell receptor beta chains below were found in one sample sequenced in a study of blood T cell repertoires in COVID-19. Some clones are missing from TCRdb's copy, which holds only in-frame ones; the method was immunoSEQ multiplex PCR. The repertoire holds hundreds of thousands of clones, with just under 90% as singletons. Sequencing input: PBMCs or T cells enriched from blood (not recorded which). The receptors here all came from a man in his fifties or sixties who had been exposed to COVID-19.

The J gene is TRBJ1-1, the V gene TRBV19, with D uncertain. The CDR3 loop spans 12 amino acids. V lost 9 bases to trimming and J lost 8 bases, with 16 bases between them. Germline V gene data show CDR1 as LNHDA and CDR2 as SQIVND (reference sequence). CDR3 bases: TGTGCCAGGGGTGAAGGTGCAGGCGAAGCTTTCTTT. It encodes CARGEGAGEAFF.

The chain joins TRBV29-1 to TRBJ2-7, with D possibly matching TRBD1 (6 bases). CDR3 length equals 12 residues. Germline loops: CDR1 SQVTM, CDR2 ANQGSEA. V lost 5 bases and J lost 2, with 10 bases in between. As DNA, the CDR3 is TGCAGCGTTACGTGGACAGCCTACGAGCAGTACTTC. Protein product: CSVTWTAYEQYF.

This clone has a handful of counts. V usage is TRBV5-5 and J usage is TRBJ1-3; tentative D call: TRBD1 (5 bases). CDR3 length equals 16 residues. Trimming left V 2 bases short and J 3 bases short, with 15 bases between. The germline CDR1 and CDR2 sequences are SGHKS and YYEKEE (reference sequence). CDR3 loop: CASSLSPGADGNTIYF. The CDR3 nucleotides are TGTGCCAGCAGCTTAAGTCCTGGGGCTGATGGAAACACCATATATTTT. The complete variable domain, with remaining parts taken from reference TRBV5-5 and TRBJ1-3, reads DAGVTQSPTHLIKTRGQQVTLRCSPISGHKSVSWYQQVLGQGPQFIFQYYEKEERGRGNFPDRFSARQFPNYSSELNVNALLLGDSALYLCASSLSPGADGNTIYFGEGSWLTVV.

The V call is TRBV19, the J call TRBJ1-3; a possible D gene is TRBD1 (5 bases). Germline CDR1 reads LNHDA; CDR2 reads SQIVND (reference sequence). The germline V and J ends were trimmed by 1 base and 0 bases, with 7 bases remaining between them. This CDR3 contains 15 residues. The CDR3 region has the DNA TGTGCCAGTAGTATAGGGACAAGCTCTGGAAACACCATATATTTT. Its protein product is CASSIGTSSGNTIYF.

V and J are TRBV3-1 (or the pseudogene TRBV3-2) and TRBJ1-5; D is unclear. This CDR3 region has 14 residues. The V and J ends lost 4 bases and 0 bases respectively, with 7 bases between them. From germline, CDR1 is LGHDT and CDR2 YNNKEL (reference sequence). The CDR3 DNA is TGTGCCAGCAGCCCGGCGGCTAGCAATCAGCCCCAGCATTTT. It encodes CASSPAASNQPQHF.

V and J are TRBV5-1 and TRBJ1-3; D is unresolved. This CDR3 spans 14 amino acids. The germline CDR1 and CDR2 sequences are SGHRS and YFSETQ. V lost 0 bases and J 2 bases, leaving 6 bases between the germline ends. For the CDR3, the DNA is TGCGCCAGCAGCTTGGGGACTCCTGGAAACACCATATATTTT. This encodes CASSLGTPGNTIYF.

The chain links TRBV15 to TRBJ2-7; possibly TRBD2 for D (5 bases). The germline CDR1 and CDR2 sequences are LNHNV and YYDKDF (reference sequence). The CDR3 covers 15 residues. V lost 4 bases to trimming and J lost 7 bases, with 20 bases between them. The CDR3 nucleotides are TGTGCCACCAGCACCTCATGGCCGGGAACGAAGGAGCAGTACTTC. Translated: CATSTSWPGTKEQYF.

This clone was detected only once. The V gene is TRBV6-5, the J gene TRBJ1-1; D unclear. Germline CDR1 reads MNHEY; CDR2 reads SVGAGI. The CDR3 contains 15 residues. The V end lost 2 bases, the J end lost 2 bases, and 12 bases lay between the germline ends. The CDR3 reads CASSYANRFNTEAFF. Written as DNA, the CDR3 is TGTGCCAGCAGTTACGCGAACAGATTTAACACTGAAGCTTTCTTT.

The rearrangement uses TRBV3-1 (or the pseudogene TRBV3-2) and TRBJ1-4, with D possibly being TRBD1 (5 bases). This CDR3 is 16 amino acids long. Germline values: CDR1 LGHDT, CDR2 YNNKEL (reference sequence). The V end lost 4 bases, the J end lost 6 bases, and 18 bases lay between the germline ends. CDR3 bases: TGTGCCAGCAGCCCCCATCGTGAGGGAGGGGATGAAAAACTGTTTTTT. The encoded protein is CASSPHREGGDEKLFF.

CDR3 DNA: TGTGCCAGCAGCCAATGGACAGGGGCGTCTGAAAAACTGTTTTTT. Translating it yields CASSQWTGASEKLFF. The chain employs TRBV7-3 and TRBJ1-4, with 9 bases aligning to TRBD1. V was clipped by 5 bases and J by 7 bases; unmatched bases: 8. Germline V gives CDR1 SGHTA, CDR2 FQGTGA. The CDR3 covers 15 residues.

The V gene is TRBV2, the J gene TRBJ2-7, with 8 bases matching TRBD1. The CDR3 spans 13 residues. Germline V gives CDR1 SNHLY, CDR2 FYNNEI. J was trimmed by 6 bases and V by 2 bases; bases with no gene match: 3. The CDR3 here is CASSEQGAGEQYV. The CDR3 nucleotides are TGTGCCAGCAGTGAACAGGGGGCTGGCGAGCAGTACGTC.

The rearrangement joins TRBV27 to TRBJ2-3; TRBD2 might be the D (6 bases). This CDR3 contains 13 residues. CDR1 is MNHEY and CDR2 is SMNVEV in the germline V gene (reference sequence). The V and J ends lost 7 bases and 5 bases respectively, with 13 bases between them. CDR3 sequence (DNA): TGTGCCAGCACCCTCTTGGAGGGAGATACGCAGTATTTT. This encodes CASTLLEGDTQYF.

The chain links TRBV7-2 to TRBJ1-1, with D unresolved. The CDR3 totals 13 residues. Germline CDR1 SGHTA, CDR2 FQGNSA. Trimming pared 3 bases from V and 9 bases from J, leaving 14 bases between. The CDR3 sequence: CASSFRVPVKAFF. CDR3 sequence (DNA): TGTGCCAGCAGCTTTCGAGTCCCCGTTAAAGCTTTCTTT.

V usage is TRBV18 and J usage is TRBJ2-7; D is possibly TRBD1 (5 bases). From germline, CDR1 is KGHSH and CDR2 LQKENI. CDR3 length equals 15 residues. The germline V and J ends were trimmed by 2 bases and 0 bases, with 11 bases remaining between them. The CDR3 bases are TGTGCCAGCTCACCAAACAGGCGAAGCTCCTACGAGCAGTACGTC. It specifies CASSPNRRSSYEQYV.

In DNA, the CDR3 is TGCGCCAGCAGCCAAGGCGGGGTTGCTAATGAAAAACTGTTTTTT. It is translated as CASSQGGVANEKLFF. The rearrangement joins TRBV4-1 to TRBJ1-4; D not resolved. V gave up 1 base and J gave up 3 bases, with 9 bases separating them. The germline V gene encodes CDR1 MGHRA and CDR2 YSYEKL. The CDR3 has 15 amino acids.

The V gene is TRBV6-5, the J gene TRBJ2-2; D is perhaps TRBD1 (5 bases). Looked up from germline, CDR1 is MNHEY and CDR2 is SVGAGI. V lost 6 bases to trimming and J lost 0 bases, with 8 bases between them. The CDR3 extends over 14 amino acids. CDR3 coding DNA: TGTGCCAGCAGCCAGGGATCGAACACCGGGGAGCTGTTTTTT. This encodes CASSQGSNTGELFF.

This chain connects TRBV4-2 to TRBJ1-5; possibly TRBD1 for D (6 bases). Trimming pared 4 bases from V and 4 bases from J, leaving 23 bases between. Per the germline V gene, CDR1 is LGHNA and CDR2 is YNFKEQ. The CDR3 is 18 residues long. Written as DNA, the CDR3 is TGTGCCAGCAGCCTCGGAGATAGGGGGTTTGGGCTGAATCAGCCCCAGCATTTT. This gives the protein CASSLGDRGFGLNQPQHF.